Listed below are T cell receptor beta chains from one sample, sequenced in a study of T cell responses to AZD1222 COVID-19 vaccine. Data came from immunoSEQ multiplex PCR; TCRdb stores just in-frame clones and leaves some out. The table records around 160,000 clones, under 95% of them present only once. Sequenced material: peripheral blood, taken on day 0 of AZD1222 vaccination. All receptors derive from an adult in good health. Each CDR3 is given with its conserved first and last residue. The order of the fields is V gene, J gene, D gene, clone size, CDR3 DNA, CDR3 protein. A D gene is named only where the DNA matches it firmly. Not every row has a clone size; where given, it reads once, few, many or a size class.

v_gene: TRBV4-3
j_gene: TRBJ2-1
d_gene: .
abundance: .
CDR3nt: TGCGCCAGCAGCCAAGCTACGACACGGGAGCAGTTCTTC
CDR3aa: CASSQATTREQFF

v_gene: TRBV10-3
j_gene: TRBJ2-4
d_gene: .
abundance: once
CDR3nt: TGTGCCATCAGTGAGCCCCTCAAGGGGATTCAGTACTTC
CDR3aa: CAISEPLKGIQYF

v_gene: TRBV7-2
j_gene: TRBJ1-1
d_gene: .
abundance: once
CDR3nt: TGTGCCAGCAGCCCCCAGGGAGGGGAGGGCACTGAAGCTTTCTTT
CDR3aa: CASSPQGGEGTEAFF

v_gene: TRBV12-3/TRBV12-4
j_gene: TRBJ1-3
d_gene: .
abundance: .
CDR3nt: TGTGCCAGCACCAGATTCGGAAACACCATATATTTT
CDR3aa: CASTRFGNTIYF

v_gene: TRBV29-1
j_gene: TRBJ1-2
d_gene: .
abundance: few
CDR3nt: TGCAGCGTTGAGACGGTTCCGAACTATGGCTACACCTTC
CDR3aa: CSVETVPNYGYTF

v_gene: TRBV5-1
j_gene: TRBJ1-1
d_gene: .
abundance: .
CDR3nt: TGCGCCAGCAGCTCCGCCCCGAACACTGAAGCTTTCTTT
CDR3aa: CASSSAPNTEAFF

v_gene: TRBV6-2/TRBV6-3
j_gene: TRBJ2-7
d_gene: TRBD1
abundance: .
CDR3nt: TGTGCCAGCAGTTACTCGAATGGAGACAGGGGTGACGACGAGCAGTACTTC
CDR3aa: CASSYSNGDRGDDEQYF

v_gene: TRBV4-1
j_gene: TRBJ1-2
d_gene: .
abundance: .
CDR3nt: TGCGCCAGCAGCCAAGAGACCAGGTTGGCCTACTATGGCTACACCTTC
CDR3aa: CASSQETRLAYYGYTF

v_gene: TRBV28
j_gene: TRBJ1-5
d_gene: .
abundance: once
CDR3nt: TGTGCCAGCAGTTTATTAAGGGCTTATAGCAATCAGCCCCAGCATTTT
CDR3aa: CASSLLRAYSNQPQHF

v_gene: TRBV6-6
j_gene: TRBJ1-1
d_gene: .
abundance: .
CDR3nt: TGTGCCAGCATTCACCGGGACGGCGTAAGGGTAGGTTTCTTT
CDR3aa: CASIHRDGVRVGFF

v_gene: TRBV6-4
j_gene: TRBJ2-1
d_gene: TRBD2
abundance: few
CDR3nt: TGTGCCAGCAGTGAAGGTACTAGCGGCTACAATGAGCAGTTCTTC
CDR3aa: CASSEGTSGYNEQFF

v_gene: TRBV5-4
j_gene: TRBJ2-5
d_gene: TRBD2
abundance: few
CDR3nt: TGTGCCAGCAGCTTGGAACTAGCGCAAGAGACCCAGTACTTC
CDR3aa: CASSLELAQETQYF

v_gene: TRBV14
j_gene: TRBJ1-1
d_gene: .
abundance: .
CDR3nt: TGTGCCAGCAGCCAAGACGTAGGTCGGTCTTTCTTT
CDR3aa: CASSQDVGRSFF

v_gene: TRBV14
j_gene: TRBJ2-1
d_gene: .
abundance: .
CDR3nt: TGTGCCAGCAGCCAAGCAGAAGGGTACAATGAGCAGTTCTTC
CDR3aa: CASSQAEGYNEQFF

v_gene: TRBV6-5
j_gene: TRBJ1-2
d_gene: .
abundance: .
CDR3nt: TGTGCCAGCAGATACGGGAGGTCGGTGGACTATGGCTACACCTTC
CDR3aa: CASRYGRSVDYGYTF

v_gene: TRBV2
j_gene: TRBJ1-1
d_gene: .
abundance: once
CDR3nt: TGTGCCAGCAGAGCCCAGAAACCTCAGGCGGAAGCTTTCTTT
CDR3aa: CASRAQKPQAEAFF

v_gene: TRBV4-2
j_gene: TRBJ2-7
d_gene: .
abundance: .
CDR3nt: TGTGCCAGCAGCCAAGATCGCTCCTACGAGCAGTACTTC
CDR3aa: CASSQDRSYEQYF

v_gene: TRBV6-5
j_gene: TRBJ1-1
d_gene: .
abundance: few
CDR3nt: TGTGCCAGCATAAACAGGGAAATGAACACTGAAGCTTTCTTT
CDR3aa: CASINREMNTEAFF

v_gene: TRBV27
j_gene: TRBJ2-7
d_gene: TRBD1
abundance: .
CDR3nt: TGTGCCAGCAGTTTAGTAGGGACAGGGGTTCTGGCGAACGAGCAGTACTTC
CDR3aa: CASSLVGTGVLANEQYF

v_gene: TRBV7-2
j_gene: TRBJ1-5
d_gene: .
abundance: once
CDR3nt: TGTGCCAGCAGCTTCGGGACGCCGTATCAGCCCCAGCATTTT
CDR3aa: CASSFGTPYQPQHF

v_gene: TRBV5-6
j_gene: TRBJ2-5
d_gene: TRBD1
abundance: .
CDR3nt: TGTGCCAGCAGCACGGCTCGGGACAGGGGTGGAGAGACCCAGTACTTC
CDR3aa: CASSTARDRGGETQYF

v_gene: TRBV7-9
j_gene: TRBJ2-6
d_gene: .
abundance: .
CDR3nt: TGTGCCAGCAGCTTATCAGCGATCGGGGCCAACGTCCTGACTTTC
CDR3aa: CASSLSAIGANVLTF

v_gene: TRBV11-2
j_gene: TRBJ2-1
d_gene: TRBD1
abundance: .
CDR3nt: TGTGCCAGCACCTCCCAGGGGGTAGGGGGTTACGGTGAGCAGTTCTTC
CDR3aa: CASTSQGVGGYGEQFF

v_gene: TRBV18
j_gene: TRBJ1-1
d_gene: .
abundance: .
CDR3nt: TGTGCCAGCTCACCCCGCGGGGGAAGTTTCACTGAAGCTTTCTTT
CDR3aa: CASSPRGGSFTEAFF

v_gene: TRBV12-3/TRBV12-4
j_gene: TRBJ2-7
d_gene: .
abundance: .
CDR3nt: TGTGCCAGCAGTTTAGCGGGGGCGCAAGAGCAGTACTTC
CDR3aa: CASSLAGAQEQYF

v_gene: TRBV19
j_gene: TRBJ2-7
d_gene: TRBD2
abundance: .
CDR3nt: TGTGCCAGTAGCGGCGCCGGGACTAGCGGAACCTACGAGCAGTACTTC
CDR3aa: CASSGAGTSGTYEQYF

v_gene: TRBV7-2
j_gene: TRBJ2-5
d_gene: .
abundance: .
CDR3nt: TGTGCCAGCAGCTTATCACGGGCCTCAGAGGCCCAGTACTTC
CDR3aa: CASSLSRASEAQYF

v_gene: TRBV5-1
j_gene: TRBJ1-2
d_gene: TRBD1
abundance: .
CDR3nt: TGCGCCAGCAGCTTGAGAGGGGACAGAGATGGCTACACCTTC
CDR3aa: CASSLRGDRDGYTF

v_gene: TRBV6-6
j_gene: TRBJ1-3
d_gene: TRBD1
abundance: once
CDR3nt: TGTGCCAGCAGCGGGACAGGAGGAAACACCATATATTTT
CDR3aa: CASSGTGGNTIYF